This note documents a single TCR beta chain sequence. Libraries were prepared by immunoSEQ multiplex PCR; TCRdb keeps only in-frame clonotypes and omits some of them. The sample has about 120,000 clones; over 85% are singletons. Germline loops: CDR1 LGHNA, CDR2 YNFKEQ. This CDR3 is 15 amino acids long. The V end was cut by 3 bases, the J end by 2 bases, with 12 bases between. The data belong to a study of T cell changes during pregnancy in multiple sclerosis. The receptor was isolated from a female donor with multiple sclerosis, enrolled in a pregnancy study. This material consisted of peripheral blood, taken before pregnancy. V is TRBV4-2 and J is TRBJ2-3; D is perhaps TRBD1 (7 bases). The CDR3 DNA is TGTGCCAGCAGCCAGCCCAGGGGGGACACAGATACGCAGTATTTT. Its protein product is CASSQPRGDTDTQYF.